The clone carrying this TCR beta chain was observed a few times. Its antigen is undetermined. Indicated time point: cycle 4 day 1 (C4D1), after less than seven weeks of nivolumab. Every patient relapsed after autologous stem cell transplantation, and brentuximab vedotin exposure varied. CD4+ T cells were purified from thawed PBMCs by negative selection. This record belongs to a study of PD-1 blockade in classical Hodgkin lymphoma. Study-wide results and caveats: Prior to therapy, complete responders displayed diversity much like that of newly diagnosed patients. Prior therapy or disease activity may underlie the repertoire differences, whose causes remain undefined.

The CDR3 is made up of 14 amino acids. Germline loops: CDR1 LNHDA, CDR2 SQIVND (reference sequence). The ends lost 2 bases at V and 7 bases at J; junction bases unmatched: 3. TCRdb's table, derived via immunoSEQ multiplex PCR, lists solely in-frame clones and lacks some. The data hold around 15,000 clones, with 65% to 80% observed a single time. The material was CD4+ T cells from blood, obtained before the fourth cycle of nivolumab. The chain recombines TRBV19 with TRBJ2-1; 9 bases align to TRBD1. This sequence originates from a human donor with classical Hodgkin lymphoma. The CDR3 loop reads CASSILQGANEQFF. CDR3 sequence (DNA): TGTGCCAGTAGTATACTACAGGGGGCTAATGAGCAGTTCTTC.